This entry lists 3 T cell receptor beta chains sequenced from one sample in a study of blood T cells in healthy people across ages. Alongside a J-beta primer mix, a sample-barcoded 5' primer served in a second PCR lasting about 7 to 12 cycles. MiXCR, run by TCRdb on the 5' RACE reads, gives a single entry per CDR3 protein. The table lists hundreds of thousands of distinct CDR3 sequences, 25% to 30% of them singletons, with roughly 28% in the top ten. Sequences were obtained from blood. The receptors were sampled from a woman in her sixties or seventies in good health.

This clonotype has just a few counts. The V gene is TRBV7-2, the J gene TRBJ2-7, with TRBD2 matching 9 bases. V gave up 5 bases and J gave up 2 bases; unmatched junction bases: 7. The CDR3 covers 15 residues. Germline assignment: CDR1 SGHTA and CDR2 FQGNSA. The CDR3 loop is CASSHSGSLTYEQYF. The CDR3 DNA sequence: TGTGCCAGCAGCCATAGCGGGAGCCTCACCTACGAGCAGTACTTC.

About this clonotype itself: A junction boundary mismatches the germline segment, possibly from a read error. The chain couples TRBV14 to TRBJ2-5, with D perhaps TRBD1 (6 bases). Germline V gene sequence: CDR1 SGHDN, CDR2 FVKESK. CDR3 size: 14 residues. CDR3 nucleotide sequence: TGTGCCAGCAGCCAGGGCGCCAGGGGAGAGACCCAGCACTTC. Protein: CASSQGARGETQHF.

The chain links TRBV20-1 to TRBJ2-3; tentatively, D is TRBD2 (5 bases). The CDR3 runs 15 residues. V was pared by 6 bases and J by 1 base, with 17 bases between. Germline lookup yields CDR1 DFQATT and CDR2 SNEGSKA (reference sequence). The DNA of the CDR3 is TGCAGTGCCGAGCACTTCAGCGGACGCACAGATACGCAGTATTTT. The encoded protein is CSAEHFSGRTDTQYF.